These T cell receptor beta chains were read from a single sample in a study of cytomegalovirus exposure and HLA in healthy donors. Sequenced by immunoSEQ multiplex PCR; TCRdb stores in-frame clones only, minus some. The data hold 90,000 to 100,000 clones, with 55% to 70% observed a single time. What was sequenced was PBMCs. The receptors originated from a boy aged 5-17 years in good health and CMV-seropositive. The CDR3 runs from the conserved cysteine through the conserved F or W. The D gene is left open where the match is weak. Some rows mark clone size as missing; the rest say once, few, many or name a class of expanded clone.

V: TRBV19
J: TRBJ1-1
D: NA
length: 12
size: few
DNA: TGTGCCAGTGGGGAGTACGAGACTGAAGCTTTCTTT
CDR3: CASGEYETEAFF

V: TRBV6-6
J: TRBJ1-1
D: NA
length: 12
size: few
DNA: TGTGCCAGCTCCCGGGGGGGACCTGAAGCTTTCTTT
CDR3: CASSRGGPEAFF

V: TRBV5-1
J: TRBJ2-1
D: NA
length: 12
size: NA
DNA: TGCGCCAGCAGCTTTCCGGGGAATGAGCAGTTCTTC
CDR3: CASSFPGNEQFF

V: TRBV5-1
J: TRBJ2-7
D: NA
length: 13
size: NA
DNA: TGCGCCAGCAGCCCACTTACAGGGAACGAGCAGTACTTC
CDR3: CASSPLTGNEQYF

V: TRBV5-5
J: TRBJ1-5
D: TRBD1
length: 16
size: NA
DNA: TGTGCCAGCAGCTTGGGGCTCCGGGGACAGAATCAGCCCCAGCATTTT
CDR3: CASSLGLRGQNQPQHF

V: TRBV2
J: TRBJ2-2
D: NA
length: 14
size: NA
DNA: TGTGCCAGCAGTGAATACGGGAACACCGGGGAGCTGTTTTTT
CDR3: CASSEYGNTGELFF

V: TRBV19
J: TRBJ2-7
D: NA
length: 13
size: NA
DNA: TGTGCCAGTAGTTTCGCGGGGACCTACGAGCAGTACTTC
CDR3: CASSFAGTYEQYF

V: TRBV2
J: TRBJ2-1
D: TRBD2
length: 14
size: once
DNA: TGTGCCAGCAGTGAAGCGCGCGGCGGGGGTGAGCAGTTCTTC
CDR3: CASSEARGGGEQFF

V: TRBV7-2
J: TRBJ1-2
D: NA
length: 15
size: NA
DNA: TGTGCCAGCAGCTTAGTGGGGGCCCTAAGGACTGGTTACACCTTC
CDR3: CASSLVGALRTGYTF

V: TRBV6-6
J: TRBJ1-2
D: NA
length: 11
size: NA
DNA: TGTGCCAGTAAACAGGGCCGAAGCTACCCCTTC
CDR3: CASKQGRSYPF